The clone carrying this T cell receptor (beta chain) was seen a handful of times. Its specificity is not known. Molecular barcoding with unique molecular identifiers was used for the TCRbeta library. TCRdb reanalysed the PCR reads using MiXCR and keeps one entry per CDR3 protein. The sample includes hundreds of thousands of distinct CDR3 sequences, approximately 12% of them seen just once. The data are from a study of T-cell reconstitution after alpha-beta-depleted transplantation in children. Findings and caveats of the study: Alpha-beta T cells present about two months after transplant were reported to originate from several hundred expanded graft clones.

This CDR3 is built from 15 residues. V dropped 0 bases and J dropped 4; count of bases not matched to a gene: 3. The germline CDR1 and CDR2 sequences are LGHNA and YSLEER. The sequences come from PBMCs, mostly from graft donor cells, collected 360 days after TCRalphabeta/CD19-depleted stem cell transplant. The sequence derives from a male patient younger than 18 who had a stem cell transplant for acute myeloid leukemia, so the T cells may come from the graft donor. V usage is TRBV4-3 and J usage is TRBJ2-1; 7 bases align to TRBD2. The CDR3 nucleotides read TGCGCCAGCAGCCAAGAGCGGGAGCTTTACAATGAGCAGTTCTTC. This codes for CASSQERELYNEQFF.